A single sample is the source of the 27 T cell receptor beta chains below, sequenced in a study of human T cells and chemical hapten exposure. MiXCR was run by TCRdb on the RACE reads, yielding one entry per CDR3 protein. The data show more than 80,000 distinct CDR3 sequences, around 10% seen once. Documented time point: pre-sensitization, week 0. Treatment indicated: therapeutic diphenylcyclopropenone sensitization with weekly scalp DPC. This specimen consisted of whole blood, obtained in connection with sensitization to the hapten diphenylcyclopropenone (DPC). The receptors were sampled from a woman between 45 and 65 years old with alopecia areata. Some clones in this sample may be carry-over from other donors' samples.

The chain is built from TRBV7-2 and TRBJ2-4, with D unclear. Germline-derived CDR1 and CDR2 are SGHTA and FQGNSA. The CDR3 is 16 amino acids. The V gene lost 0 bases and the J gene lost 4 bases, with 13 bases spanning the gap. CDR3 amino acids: CASSLAPLSVKNIQYF. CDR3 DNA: TGTGCCAGCAGCTTAGCGCCGCTGTCGGTTAAAAACATTCAGTACTTC.

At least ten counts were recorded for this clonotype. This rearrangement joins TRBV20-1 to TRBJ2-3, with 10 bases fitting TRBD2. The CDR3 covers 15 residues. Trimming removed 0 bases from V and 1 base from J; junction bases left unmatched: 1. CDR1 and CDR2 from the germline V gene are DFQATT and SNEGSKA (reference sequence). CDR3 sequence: CSARDTSGGTDTQYF. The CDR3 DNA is TGCAGTGCTAGAGACACTAGCGGGGGCACAGATACGCAGTATTTT.

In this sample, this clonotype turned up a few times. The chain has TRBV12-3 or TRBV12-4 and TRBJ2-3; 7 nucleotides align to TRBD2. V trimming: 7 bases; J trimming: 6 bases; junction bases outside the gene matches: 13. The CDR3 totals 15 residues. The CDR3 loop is CASTLAGLLRDTQYF. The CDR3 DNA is TGTGCCAGCACCTTGGCGGGACTACTCCGTGATACGCAGTATTTT.

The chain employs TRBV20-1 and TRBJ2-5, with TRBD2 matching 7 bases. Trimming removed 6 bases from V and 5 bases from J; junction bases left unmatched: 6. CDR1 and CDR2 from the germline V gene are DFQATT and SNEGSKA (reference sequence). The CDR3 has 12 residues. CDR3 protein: CSAPGGRETQYF. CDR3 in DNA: TGCAGTGCCCCGGGGGGTAGGGAGACCCAGTACTTC.

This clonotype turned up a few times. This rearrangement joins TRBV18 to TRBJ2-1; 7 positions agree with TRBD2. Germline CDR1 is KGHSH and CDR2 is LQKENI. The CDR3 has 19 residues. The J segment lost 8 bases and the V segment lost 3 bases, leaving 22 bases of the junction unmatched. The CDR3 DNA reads TGTGCCAGCTCACCCCTAACTAGCGCTTCGAGTGGGTTGGTGGATGAGCAGTTCTTC. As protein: CASSPLTSASSGLVDEQFF.

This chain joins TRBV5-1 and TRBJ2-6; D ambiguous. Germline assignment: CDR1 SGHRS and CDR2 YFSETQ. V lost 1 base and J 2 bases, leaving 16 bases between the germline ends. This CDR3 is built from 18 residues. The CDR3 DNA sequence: TGCGCCAGCAGCTTGACCGCAGTCCGATCCGCTGGGGCCAACGTCCTGACTTTC. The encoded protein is CASSLTAVRSAGANVLTF.

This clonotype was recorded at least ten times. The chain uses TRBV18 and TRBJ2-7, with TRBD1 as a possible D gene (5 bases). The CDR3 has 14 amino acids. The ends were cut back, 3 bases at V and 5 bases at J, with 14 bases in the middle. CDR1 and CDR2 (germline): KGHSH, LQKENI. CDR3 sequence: CASSPSQGVNEQYF. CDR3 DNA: TGTGCCAGCTCACCGAGCCAGGGTGTGAACGAGCAGTACTTC.

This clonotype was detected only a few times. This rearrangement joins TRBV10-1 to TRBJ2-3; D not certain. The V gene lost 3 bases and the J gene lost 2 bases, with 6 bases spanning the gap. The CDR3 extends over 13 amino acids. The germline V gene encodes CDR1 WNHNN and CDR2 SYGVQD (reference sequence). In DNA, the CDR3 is TGCGCCAGCAGTGAACAACCCACAGATACGCAGTATTTT. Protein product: CASSEQPTDTQYF.

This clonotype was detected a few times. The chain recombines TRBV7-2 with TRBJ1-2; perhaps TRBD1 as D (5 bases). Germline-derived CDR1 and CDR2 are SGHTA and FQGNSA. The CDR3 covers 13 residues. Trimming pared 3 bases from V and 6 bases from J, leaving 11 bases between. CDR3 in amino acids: CASSLLGVDGYTF. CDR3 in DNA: TGTGCCAGCAGCTTGCTAGGGGTCGATGGCTACACCTTC. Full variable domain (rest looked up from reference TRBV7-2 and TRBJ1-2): GAGVSQSPSNKVTEKGKDVELRCDPISGHTALYWYRQSLGQGLEFLIYFQGNSAPDKSGLPSDRFSAERTGGSVSTLTIQRTQQEDSAVYLCASSLLGVDGYTFGSGTRLTVV.

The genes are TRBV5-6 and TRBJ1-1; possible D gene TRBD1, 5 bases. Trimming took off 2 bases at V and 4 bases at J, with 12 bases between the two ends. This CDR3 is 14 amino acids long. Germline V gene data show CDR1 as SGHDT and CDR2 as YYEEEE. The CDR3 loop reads CASSFGGGSTEAFF. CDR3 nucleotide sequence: TGTGCCAGCAGCTTTGGTGGGGGTAGCACTGAAGCTTTCTTT.

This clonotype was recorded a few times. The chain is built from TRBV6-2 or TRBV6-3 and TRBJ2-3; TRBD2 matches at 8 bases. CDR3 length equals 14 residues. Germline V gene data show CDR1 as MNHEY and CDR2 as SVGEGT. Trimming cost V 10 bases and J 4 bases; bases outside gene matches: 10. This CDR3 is CATAPGGHPDTQYF. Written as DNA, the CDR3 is TGTGCCACCGCTCCGGGGGGGCATCCAGATACGCAGTATTTT.

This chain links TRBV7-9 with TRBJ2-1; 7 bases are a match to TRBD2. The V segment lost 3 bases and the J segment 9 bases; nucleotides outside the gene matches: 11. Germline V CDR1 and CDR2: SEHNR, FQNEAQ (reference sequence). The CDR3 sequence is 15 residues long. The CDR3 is CASSFWEGRGVEQFF. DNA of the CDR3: TGTGCCAGCAGCTTCTGGGAGGGCCGAGGAGTTGAGCAGTTCTTC.

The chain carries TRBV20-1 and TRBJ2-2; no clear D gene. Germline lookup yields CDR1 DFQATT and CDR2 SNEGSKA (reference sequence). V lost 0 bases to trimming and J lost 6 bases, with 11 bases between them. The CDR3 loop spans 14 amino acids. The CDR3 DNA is TGCAGTGCTAGAGAGGGCCCCTTCCCCGGGGAGCTGTTTTTT. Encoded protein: CSAREGPFPGELFF.

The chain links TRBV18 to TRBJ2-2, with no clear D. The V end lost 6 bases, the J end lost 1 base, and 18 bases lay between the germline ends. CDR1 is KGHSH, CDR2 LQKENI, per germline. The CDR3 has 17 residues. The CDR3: CASSPTTYSKNTGELFF. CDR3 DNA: TGTGCCAGCTCCCCCACCACTTACAGCAAGAACACCGGGGAGCTGTTTTTT.

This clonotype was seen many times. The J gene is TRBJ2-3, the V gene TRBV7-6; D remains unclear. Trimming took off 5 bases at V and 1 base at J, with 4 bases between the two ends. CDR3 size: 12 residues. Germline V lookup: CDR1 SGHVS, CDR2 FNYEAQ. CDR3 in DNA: TGTGCCAGCAGCGACCGCACAGATACGCAGTATTTT. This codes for CASSDRTDTQYF.

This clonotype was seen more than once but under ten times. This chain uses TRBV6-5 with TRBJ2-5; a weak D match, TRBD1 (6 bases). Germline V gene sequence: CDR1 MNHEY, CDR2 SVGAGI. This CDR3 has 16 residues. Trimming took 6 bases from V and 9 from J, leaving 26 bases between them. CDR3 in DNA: TGTGCCAGCAGAATCGAAAGGGCGGCCTCAAACAGGGCCCAGTACTTC. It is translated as CASRIERAASNRAQYF.

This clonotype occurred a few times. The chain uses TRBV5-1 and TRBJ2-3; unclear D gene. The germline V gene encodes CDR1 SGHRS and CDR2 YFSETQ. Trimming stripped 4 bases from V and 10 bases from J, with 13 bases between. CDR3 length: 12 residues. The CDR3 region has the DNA TGCGCCAGCAGCGATTATCCCGGCTCGCAGTATTTT. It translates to CASSDYPGSQYF. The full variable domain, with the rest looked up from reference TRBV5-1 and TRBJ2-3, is KAGVTQTPRYLIKTRGQQVTLSCSPISGHRSVSWYQQTPGQGLQFLFEYFSETQRNKGNFPGRFSGRQFSNSRSEMNVSTLELGDSALYLCASSDYPGSQYFGPGTRLTVL.

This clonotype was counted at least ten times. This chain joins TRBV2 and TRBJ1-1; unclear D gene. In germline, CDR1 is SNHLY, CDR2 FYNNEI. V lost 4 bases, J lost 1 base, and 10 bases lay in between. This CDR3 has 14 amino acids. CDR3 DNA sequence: TGTGCCAGCAGTGTTCGGAATCCGAACACTGAAGCTTTCTTT. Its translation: CASSVRNPNTEAFF.

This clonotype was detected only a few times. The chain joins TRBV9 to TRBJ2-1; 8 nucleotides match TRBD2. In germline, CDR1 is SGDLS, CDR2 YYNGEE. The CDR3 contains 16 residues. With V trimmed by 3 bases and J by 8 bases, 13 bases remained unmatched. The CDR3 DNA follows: TGTGCCAGCAGCGGACTGGGACTAGAGGTAATCGATGAGCAGTTCTTC. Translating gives CASSGLGLEVIDEQFF.

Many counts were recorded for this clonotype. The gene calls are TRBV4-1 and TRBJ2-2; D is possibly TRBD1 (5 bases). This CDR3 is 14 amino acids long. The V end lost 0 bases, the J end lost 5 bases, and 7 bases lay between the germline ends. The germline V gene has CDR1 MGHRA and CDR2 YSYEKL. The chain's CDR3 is CASSQEQGTGELFF. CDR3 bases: TGCGCCAGCAGCCAAGAGCAGGGTACCGGGGAGCTGTTTTTT.

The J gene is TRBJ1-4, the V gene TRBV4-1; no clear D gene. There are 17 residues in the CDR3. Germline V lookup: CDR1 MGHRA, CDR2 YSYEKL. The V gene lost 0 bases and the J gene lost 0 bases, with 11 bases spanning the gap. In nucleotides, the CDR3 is TGCGCCAGCAGCCAAGATGGTTCAGGAGCAACTAATGAAAAACTGTTTTTT. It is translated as CASSQDGSGATNEKLFF.

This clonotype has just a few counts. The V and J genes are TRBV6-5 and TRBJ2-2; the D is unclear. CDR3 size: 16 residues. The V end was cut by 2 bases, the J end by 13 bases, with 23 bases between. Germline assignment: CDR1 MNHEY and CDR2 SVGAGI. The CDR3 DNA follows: TGTGCCAGCAGTTACGCCGACGACATACCCACCGGTGGGCTGTTTTTT. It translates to CASSYADDIPTGGLFF.

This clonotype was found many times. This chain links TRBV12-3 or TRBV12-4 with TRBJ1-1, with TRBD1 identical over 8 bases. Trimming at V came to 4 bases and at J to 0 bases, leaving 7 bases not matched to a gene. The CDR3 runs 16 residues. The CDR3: CASSSTDRVLNTEAFF. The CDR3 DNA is TGTGCCAGCAGTTCTACGGACAGGGTCCTGAACACTGAAGCTTTCTTT.

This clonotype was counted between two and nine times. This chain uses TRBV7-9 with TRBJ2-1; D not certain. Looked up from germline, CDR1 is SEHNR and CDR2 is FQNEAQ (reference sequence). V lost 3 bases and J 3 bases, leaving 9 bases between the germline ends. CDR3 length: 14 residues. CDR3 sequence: CASSLPDFYNEQFF. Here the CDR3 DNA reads TGTGCCAGCAGCTTGCCGGATTTCTACAATGAGCAGTTCTTC.

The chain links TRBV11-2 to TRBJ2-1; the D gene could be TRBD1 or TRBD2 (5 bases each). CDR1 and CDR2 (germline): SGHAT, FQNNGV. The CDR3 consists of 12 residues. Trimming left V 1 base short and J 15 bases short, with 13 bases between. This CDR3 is CASSLVVGEWFF. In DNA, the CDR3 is TGTGCCAGCAGCTTAGTAGTAGGGGAGTGGTTCTTC.

Here the CDR3 DNA reads TGTGCCAGCAGTTTCCCCGGGACTACCCCCCTTGAAGCTTTCTTT. This sequence encodes CASSFPGTTPLEAFF. J is TRBJ1-1 and V is TRBV28, with D maybe TRBD1 (5 bases). The germline CDR1 and CDR2 sequences are MDHEN and SYDVKM. Trimming left V 3 bases short and J 7 bases short, with 18 bases between. This CDR3 contains 15 residues.

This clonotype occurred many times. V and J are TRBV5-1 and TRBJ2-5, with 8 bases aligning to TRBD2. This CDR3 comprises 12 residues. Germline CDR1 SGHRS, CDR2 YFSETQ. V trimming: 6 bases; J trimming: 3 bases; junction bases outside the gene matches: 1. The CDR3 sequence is CASTLAEETQYF. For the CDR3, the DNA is TGCGCCAGCACACTAGCGGAAGAGACCCAGTACTTC.